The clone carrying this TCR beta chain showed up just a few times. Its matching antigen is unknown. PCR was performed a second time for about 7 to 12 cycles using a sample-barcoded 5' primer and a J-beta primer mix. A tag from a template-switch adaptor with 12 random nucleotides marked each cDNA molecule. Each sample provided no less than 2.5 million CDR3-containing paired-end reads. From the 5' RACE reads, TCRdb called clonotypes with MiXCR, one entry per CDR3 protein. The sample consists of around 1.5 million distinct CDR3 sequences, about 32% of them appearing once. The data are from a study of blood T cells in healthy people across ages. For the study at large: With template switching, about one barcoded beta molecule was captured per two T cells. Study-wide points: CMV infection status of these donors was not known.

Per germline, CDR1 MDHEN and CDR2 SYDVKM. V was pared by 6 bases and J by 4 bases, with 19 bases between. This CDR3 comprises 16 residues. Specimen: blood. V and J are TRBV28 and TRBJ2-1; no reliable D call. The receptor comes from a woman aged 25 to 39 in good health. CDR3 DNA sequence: TGTGCCAGCAGGGATTCGGGCATTTATATTTACAATGAGCAGTTCTTC. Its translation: CASRDSGIYIYNEQFF.